This T cell receptor (beta chain) was documented in a study of blood T cell repertoires in COVID-19. Study at large: The origin of the acute and convalescent COVID-19 samples was the United States, Italy and Spain. Sources were T cells, B-cell-depleted T cells, or PBMCs; the material itself was cDNA or gDNA.

In the study's own analysis: By means of reference gene primer amplification, nucleated cell counts were estimated. Produced via immunoSEQ multiplex PCR; TCRdb's table is partial and in-frame only. That table supplies the V and J calls and clone size; D and trimming were determined from the DNA. The sample has over 200,000 clones, about 80% seen once. The CDR3 covers 15 residues. In germline, CDR1 is SNHLY, CDR2 FYNNEI. The V gene lost 9 bases and the J gene lost 4 bases, with 21 bases spanning the gap. The specimen was peripheral blood. V usage is TRBV2 and J usage is TRBJ1-2; TRBD1 is a possible D gene (6 bases). This clonotype was obtained from an elderly woman with acute or convalescent COVID-19. This CDR3 reads CARQGGGNGAYGYTF. For the CDR3, the DNA is TGTGCCAGACAGGGAGGGGGGAACGGAGCCTATGGCTACACCTTC.